Listed below are T cell receptor beta chains from one sample, sequenced in a study of blood T cell repertoires in COVID-19. Only in-frame clones appear in the TCRdb table, and some are missing; sequencing was by immunoSEQ multiplex PCR. The sample records about 14,000 clones, approximately 92% being singletons. The sample taken for sequencing was peripheral blood. The receptor source for this set is a man aged 45-65 years with active COVID-19. The CDR3 runs from the conserved cysteine through the conserved F or W.

j_call	v_call	cdr3_aa
TRBJ2-7	TRBV9	CASSGPGWPREQYF
TRBJ2-1	TRBV14	CASSRTGGYNEQFF
TRBJ2-7	TRBV28	CASSRTGSYEQYF
TRBJ1-2	TRBV28	CASSRTGAYGYTF
TRBJ2-7	TRBV19	CASSPGSSYEQYF
TRBJ2-1	TRBV7-3	CASSLNRYNEQFF
TRBJ1-5	TRBV19	CASSPTQASGQPQHF
TRBJ2-5	TRBV9	CASSVGTREIQETQYF
TRBJ2-1	TRBV2	CASSEEGLNHNEQFF
TRBJ1-5	TRBV5-3	CARSCWTGLISSNQPQHF
TRBJ2-5	TRBV11-3	CASSPRQIETQYF
TRBJ1-6	TRBV3-1/TRBV3-2	CASSRRNSPLHF
TRBJ2-1	TRBV6-4	CASSTSGTSPEQFF
TRBJ2-2	TRBV14	CASSPRITGELFF
TRBJ2-3	TRBV3-1/TRBV3-2	CASSQPGTSGNTDTQYF
TRBJ1-6	TRBV10-3	CANREGSSYNSPLHF
TRBJ2-7	TRBV25-1	CASSGSGAYEQYF
TRBJ2-7	TRBV3-1/TRBV3-2	CASSQAGIRTGLYYEQYF
TRBJ2-7	TRBV7-9	CASSPPVRGVSYEQYF
TRBJ1-6	TRBV12-5	CASGRYQGLGSPLHF
TRBJ2-7	TRBV11-2	CASSPGQGFNEQYF
TRBJ1-4	TRBV5-6	CASKSGQSTNEKLFF
TRBJ2-7	TRBV5-5	CASSLEQGGEQYF
TRBJ2-5	TRBV9	CASSVGSGGETQYF
TRBJ2-3	TRBV7-6	CASSLGGGLTDTQYF
TRBJ2-1	TRBV18	CASSPEAGSSYNEQFF
TRBJ2-7	TRBV19	CASSTGYRGSYEQYF
TRBJ1-1	TRBV5-1	CASSLQNTEAFF
TRBJ1-6	TRBV28	CASSSPGQGNSPLHF
TRBJ1-1	TRBV9	CASSVGAGQVITEAFF
TRBJ2-6	TRBV6-1	CASSEPSPGTGANVLTF
TRBJ2-1	TRBV29-1	CSVASGRTNEQFF
TRBJ2-4	TRBV2	CASSVRAGLAKNIQYF
TRBJ1-4	TRBV6-5	CASSYLGGTTNEKLFF
TRBJ2-7	TRBV3-1/TRBV3-2	CASSLSSGSYEQYF
TRBJ2-7	TRBV6-5	CASRLGGMGEQYF
TRBJ2-2	TRBV12-3/TRBV12-4	CASSRFEAGELFF
TRBJ2-4	TRBV21-1	CASSSGTGGLGAKNIQYF
TRBJ2-1	TRBV15	CATSRETPSGSSYNEQFF
TRBJ2-3	TRBV27	CASRPSGTASFTDTQYF
TRBJ2-7	TRBV7-2	CASSLVVPGGEQYF
TRBJ1-2	TRBV5-1	CASSLGLLNYGYTF
TRBJ2-3	TRBV11-2	CASSLDWSSGGTDTQYF
TRBJ1-4	TRBV5-1	CASSPDSTNEKLFF
TRBJ2-5	TRBV9	CASSQGQGLFETQYF
TRBJ1-2	TRBV27	CASRIGGTGVAGYTF
TRBJ2-7	TRBV28	CASSRDRDQYF
TRBJ1-6	TRBV7-2	CASSRRQGASNSPLHF
TRBJ2-5	TRBV24-1	CATSDPLGTSAEKETQYF
TRBJ2-7	TRBV11-2	CASSLEGGQYF
TRBJ1-4	TRBV18	CASSPGLGEKLFF
TRBJ2-7	TRBV15	CATSRDSKGTRHYEQYF
TRBJ2-2	TRBV28	CASSPHPGLAGGMNTGELFF
TRBJ1-1	TRBV5-1	CASSLDPSTEAFF
TRBJ1-1	TRBV19	CASIQYWGTGANFAFF